These T cell receptor beta chains were read from a single sample in a study of T cell changes during pregnancy in multiple sclerosis. Some clones are missing from TCRdb's copy, which holds only in-frame ones; the method was immunoSEQ multiplex PCR. The table shows 45,000 to 55,000 clones, with around nine tenths occurring only once. Here the sequenced sample was CD4+ T cells from peripheral blood mononuclear cells, taken after pregnancy. The receptors originated from a female donor in good health, enrolled as a control in a pregnancy study. Both conserved end residues are part of each CDR3. D genes are given only for firm matches.

v_call	d_call	j_call	cdr3_aa
TRBV4-1	TRBD2	TRBJ2-5	CASSHRAEGTSGSRQETQYF
TRBV28	TRBD2	TRBJ2-1	CASRLANNEQFF
TRBV19	TRBD1	TRBJ1-1	CASTPGGQGRQAFF
TRBV11-3	NA	TRBJ2-3	CASSLQGSSTDTQYF
TRBV2	NA	TRBJ1-1	CASSEAHGQKAFF
TRBV10-3	NA	TRBJ2-2	CAISNPQGAGELFF
TRBV7-2	NA	TRBJ2-2	CASRPQGTGELFF
TRBV6-4	NA	TRBJ2-1	CASSDSSGMGNEQFF
TRBV2	NA	TRBJ2-2	CASLTGGVTGELFF
TRBV2	NA	TRBJ2-5	CASSPEVETQYF
TRBV5-4	TRBD1	TRBJ1-5	CASSSGQGRQPQHF
TRBV5-1	TRBD1	TRBJ1-3	CASRKPRDSYF
TRBV18	NA	TRBJ2-2	CASSPRDRQDGELFF
TRBV5-8	TRBD1	TRBJ2-1	CASRRRTGTGNEQFF
TRBV7-3	NA	TRBJ1-6	CASSLGTSVSPLHF
TRBV6-5	TRBD1	TRBJ2-3	CASRRTGYTDTQYF
TRBV9	TRBD2	TRBJ2-7	CASSPLGGTRGYEQYF
TRBV2	NA	TRBJ1-4	CASRRGLNEKLFF
TRBV19	NA	TRBJ1-2	CASNDPGPNYGYTF
TRBV30	NA	TRBJ1-2	CARRAAGGYTF
TRBV5-4	NA	TRBJ1-5	CASSKTPDSNQPQHF
TRBV28	TRBD1	TRBJ1-4	CASRPDRAGEKLFF
TRBV10-3	TRBD1	TRBJ1-3	CAISPSTGHPLRNTIYF
TRBV6-1	NA	TRBJ1-2	CASRVTGGYGYTF
TRBV28	TRBD1	TRBJ1-5	CAIRQGMNQPQHF
TRBV4-1	TRBD2	TRBJ2-3	CASSHSGRATDTQYF
TRBV18	TRBD2	TRBJ2-1	CASSPLGTNYNEQFF
TRBV25-1	TRBD2	TRBJ2-3	CASSEFLTSGRTDTQYF
TRBV10-3	TRBD1	TRBJ1-1	CAISGRQGSNTEAFF
TRBV19	NA	TRBJ2-5	CASSYGVGTETQYF
TRBV30	TRBD1	TRBJ1-2	CAWSRQGTGGYTF
TRBV5-1	NA	TRBJ2-3	CASSFSARTDTQYF
TRBV30	NA	TRBJ1-2	CAWSGGRGNYGYTF
TRBV11-2	TRBD2	TRBJ2-1	CASSLEPSGRAYKFF
TRBV19	TRBD1	TRBJ1-5	CASTPRDRAPDRNQPQHF
TRBV5-1	TRBD2	TRBJ2-1	CASSSGGGGNEQFF
TRBV6-1	TRBD2	TRBJ2-7	CASTRTSGYEQYF
TRBV6-5	TRBD1	TRBJ2-3	CASSPQGASTDTQYF
TRBV9	NA	TRBJ2-1	CASSVVTGHNEQFF
TRBV18	NA	TRBJ2-5	CASSIDRTMVQNF
TRBV14	TRBD2	TRBJ2-1	CASSQVAGAYNFF
TRBV18	TRBD2	TRBJ2-1	CASSLRTSGRASPNQEQFF
TRBV27	TRBD1	TRBJ2-7	CASSLQGTGGAHEQYF
TRBV7-6	NA	TRBJ1-2	CASSDIWVNDGYTF
TRBV5-1	NA	TRBJ2-3	CASSLAGRSGADTQYF
TRBV7-2	TRBD2	TRBJ2-1	CASSSTSGRYNEQFF
TRBV4-1	TRBD2	TRBJ2-5	CASSQGGLAGNGETQYF
TRBV5-6	TRBD2	TRBJ2-1	CASSPISSGDLSSYNEQFF
TRBV6-5	NA	TRBJ2-7	CASSQEYEQYF
TRBV19	NA	TRBJ1-1	CASSPREDTEAFF
TRBV2	TRBD1	TRBJ1-1	CASSEAQTGGTTFF
TRBV19	NA	TRBJ2-5	CASSIDNTGTQYF
TRBV7-8	TRBD1	TRBJ2-7	CASSPPDRARPYEQYF
TRBV5-6	TRBD1	TRBJ1-4	CASSLAPGTGEKLFF
TRBV5-1	NA	TRBJ2-1	CASTNLDRSNYNEQFF
TRBV19	TRBD1	TRBJ1-1	CASSRTGWDTEAFF
TRBV7-5	NA	TRBJ2-7	CARSLGGGAGSGRGNYEQYF